Reported below is one T cell receptor (beta chain). Its specificity is not known. Between the trimmed V and J ends, which lost 4 bases and 3 bases, there was a span of 13 bases. Germline loops: CDR1 SGHRS, CDR2 YFSETQ. The CDR3 covers 14 residues. Profiled with immunoSEQ multiplex PCR; TCRdb holds only in-frame clones, not every one. The repertoire holds 16,000 or so clones, with 85% as singletons. This specimen belongs to a study of T cells after posttransplantation cyclophosphamide. Methotrexate plus calcineurin inhibitor accompanied controls' myeloablative marrow transplants; sampling was 1 year later. General observations from the study: Skin or GI-infiltrating T cells shared few TRB sequences with blood. Recipient CMV seropositivity and CMV reactivation strongly tracked TRB clonality. Later post-transplant blood repertoires were often dominated by donor CD8+ memory clones.

This chain uses TRBV5-1 with TRBJ1-1; possibly TRBD1 for D (5 bases). This sample comprised PBMCs, obtained after allogeneic stem cell transplant with calcineurin inhibitor and methotrexate. The receptor was derived from a female patient aged 18 to 29 who received an allogeneic stem cell transplant from an unrelated donor, was CMV-positive, and had acute and chronic GVHD. Some T cells here may be from the graft donor. CDR3 residues: CASSPLWGDTEAFF. The CDR3, as DNA: TGCGCCAGCAGCCCGTTGTGGGGGGACACTGAAGCTTTCTTT.